This T cell receptor (beta chain) appears in the sequencing data of a study of Ad26.COV2.S vaccination and SARS-CoV-2 variants. Study-level results: In vaccinated individuals, spike-specific CD8+ and CD4+ T cell responses reportedly displayed substantial breadth.

Worth noting for this clone: The target antigen is unknown.

Method: immunoSEQ multiplex PCR; TCRdb's copy keeps in-frame clones and lacks some. The sample has about 440,000 clones; around 90% are singletons. The treatment here: around 19 received Ad26.COV2.S at low or high dose, single or two shots; 5 received placebo; per-sample allocation not given. Each sample was drawn 63 days after the first injection (of vaccine or placebo). This clonotype was sampled from a person aged 18-60 years who received the Ad26.COV2.S COVID-19 vaccine or a placebo. This sample comprised peripheral blood, obtained in a trial of Ad26.COV2.S vaccine versus placebo.

CDR3 in amino acids: CASSPSGPGGADGYTF. As DNA, the CDR3 is TGTGCCAGCAGTCCCTCGGGACCAGGGGGCGCCGATGGCTACACCTTC. The chain employs TRBV27 and TRBJ1-2; 8 nucleotides match TRBD1. The junction had 14 bases not matched to a gene; V was cut back by 5 bases and J by 6 bases. CDR3 length: 16 amino acids. The germline V gene has CDR1 MNHEY and CDR2 SMNVEV (reference sequence).